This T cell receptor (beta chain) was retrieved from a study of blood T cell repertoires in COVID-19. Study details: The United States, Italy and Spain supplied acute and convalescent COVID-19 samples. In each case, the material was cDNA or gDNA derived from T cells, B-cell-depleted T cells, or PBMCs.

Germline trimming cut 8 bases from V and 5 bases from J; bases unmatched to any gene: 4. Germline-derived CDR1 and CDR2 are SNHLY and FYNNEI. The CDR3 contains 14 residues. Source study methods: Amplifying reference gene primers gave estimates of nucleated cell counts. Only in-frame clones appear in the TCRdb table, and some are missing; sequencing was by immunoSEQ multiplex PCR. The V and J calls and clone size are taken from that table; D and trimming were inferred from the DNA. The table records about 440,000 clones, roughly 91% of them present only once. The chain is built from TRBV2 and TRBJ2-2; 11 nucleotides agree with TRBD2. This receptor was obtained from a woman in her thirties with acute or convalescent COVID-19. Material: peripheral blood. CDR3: CASRRLAGTGELFF. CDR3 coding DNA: TGTGCCAGCCGAAGACTAGCGGGGACCGGGGAGCTGTTTTTT.